The 28 T cell receptor beta chains listed next were all sequenced from one sample in a study of blood T cell repertoires in COVID-19. The assay was immunoSEQ multiplex PCR, and TCRdb's table has in-frame clones only and misses some. The repertoire holds around 340,000 clones, with about nine tenths as singletons. Sequenced: peripheral blood. Source of these receptors: a woman aged 55-69 years with COVID-19, enrolled during active disease.

The chain couples TRBV3-1 (or the pseudogene TRBV3-2) to TRBJ1-3; TRBD1 matches 7 bases. Germline assignment: CDR1 LGHDT and CDR2 YNNKEL (reference sequence). This CDR3 spans 18 amino acids. V was clipped by 1 base and J by 0 bases; unmatched bases: 9. This CDR3 reads CASSQGVGGPDSGNTIYF. Written as DNA, the CDR3 is TGTGCCAGCAGCCAAGGAGTAGGGGGCCCTGACTCTGGAAACACCATATATTTT.

With regard to this clone: Other nucleotide sequences from this sample produce the same CDR3. This chain uses TRBV9 with TRBJ1-1, with D unresolved. Per the germline V gene, CDR1 is SGDLS and CDR2 is YYNGEE. CDR3 length: 13 amino acids. V shed 4 bases and J shed 5 bases, with 12 bases lying between them. DNA of the CDR3: TGTGCCAGCAGCATTAGACTAGGGACTGAAGCTTTCTTT. It is translated as CASSIRLGTEAFF.

The rearrangement links TRBV6-5 to TRBJ1-2; 9 positions agree with TRBD1. J lost 2 bases, V lost 5 bases, and 6 bases had no gene match. This CDR3 region has 15 residues. Germline loops: CDR1 MNHEY, CDR2 SVGAGI. The CDR3 protein is CASSPGQGSNYGYTF. For the CDR3, the DNA is TGTGCCAGCAGTCCTGGACAGGGGTCGAACTATGGCTACACCTTC.

The chain employs TRBV15 and TRBJ1-1; D gene unclear. Germline lookup yields CDR1 LNHNV and CDR2 YYDKDF (reference sequence). V was trimmed by 0 bases and J by 1 base, leaving 3 bases between them. The CDR3 sequence is 13 residues long. The CDR3 DNA follows: TGTGCCACCAGCAGAGACAGGAACACTGAAGCTTTCTTT. Encoded protein: CATSRDRNTEAFF.

A note on this clone: Other nucleotide sequences in the sample specify the same CDR3. The chain is built from TRBV19 and TRBJ1-6; D gene unclear. V lost 0 bases and J lost 7, with 7 bases in between. In germline, CDR1 is LNHDA, CDR2 SQIVND (reference sequence). The CDR3 length is 14 residues. CDR3 amino acids: CASSIDRGNSPLHF. CDR3 sequence (DNA): TGTGCCAGTAGTATAGATAGAGGGAATTCACCCCTCCACTTT.

This clone appeared a single time. As DNA, the CDR3 is TGTGCCAGCTCGCGGACTAGCGGGACTAACACCGGGGAGCTGTTTTTT. Translated, it gives CASSRTSGTNTGELFF. V and J are TRBV18 and TRBJ2-2; 12 nucleotides line up with TRBD2. Germline values: CDR1 KGHSH, CDR2 LQKENI. The V gene end was trimmed by 6 bases and the J gene end by 2 bases; junction bases not matched to a gene: 4. CDR3 length equals 16 residues. The variable domain in full, completed from reference TRBV18 and TRBJ2-2, reads NAGVMQNPRHLVRRRGQEARLRCSPMKGHSHVYWYRQLPEEGLKFMVYLQKENIIDESGMPKERFSAEFPKEGPSILRIQQVVRGDSAAYFCASSRTSGTNTGELFFGEGSRLTVL.

The rearrangement joins TRBV6-1 to TRBJ1-1, with TRBD1 matching over 7 bases. Germline assignment: CDR1 MNHNS and CDR2 SASEGT. The CDR3 loop spans 15 amino acids. V lost 2 bases, J lost 0 bases, and 3 bases stayed unmatched. The CDR3 sequence: CASSEQGVVNTEAFF. CDR3 coding DNA: TGTGCCAGCAGTGAACAGGGGGTGGTGAACACTGAAGCTTTCTTT.

This chain connects TRBV10-3 to TRBJ2-1; 10 bases agree with TRBD2. The V and J ends lost 10 bases and 0 bases, in that order; junction bases with no gene match: 15. The germline V gene has CDR1 ENHRY and CDR2 SYGVKD. The CDR3 extends over 18 amino acids. The CDR3 DNA follows: TGTGCCACCACCCCGGGACTAGCGCTTCGAAGCTCCTACAATGAGCAGTTCTTC. Its protein product is CATTPGLALRSSYNEQFF.

About this clone itself: In the same sample, other DNA sequences code for this CDR3. The V and J genes are TRBV28 and TRBJ1-3, with 7 positions matching TRBD1. The V segment lost 7 bases and the J segment 0 bases; nucleotides outside the gene matches: 3. CDR3 length: 14 amino acids. Germline V lookup: CDR1 MDHEN, CDR2 SYDVKM. CDR3 loop: CASTPGGSGNTIYF. The CDR3 bases are TGTGCCAGCACCCCAGGGGGCTCTGGAAACACCATATATTTT. Full variable domain (remainder filled in from reference TRBV28 and TRBJ1-3): DVKVTQSSRYLVKRTGEKVFLECVQDMDHENMFWYRQDPGLGLRLIYFSYDVKMKEKGDIPEGYSVSREKKERFSLILESASTNQTSMYLCASTPGGSGNTIYFGEGSWLTVV.

The chain uses TRBV18 and TRBJ1-1, with 7 nucleotides matching TRBD1. Losses at the gene ends were 5 bases for V and 3 bases for J; bases not matched to a gene: 3. The length of the CDR3 is 13 residues. Germline values: CDR1 KGHSH, CDR2 LQKENI. The CDR3 is CASSVQGYTEAFF. DNA of the CDR3: TGTGCCAGCTCAGTACAGGGGTACACTGAAGCTTTCTTT.

This sequence joins TRBV5-6 and TRBJ1-1; 7 nucleotides match TRBD1. Trimming removed 3 bases from V and 2 bases from J; junction bases left unmatched: 10. CDR3 length equals 16 residues. In germline, CDR1 is SGHDT, CDR2 YYEEEE. The CDR3 is CASSSTGVLHNTEAFF. The CDR3 nucleotides are TGTGCCAGCAGCTCCACAGGGGTCCTGCACAACACTGAAGCTTTCTTT.

This chain links TRBV6-5 with TRBJ1-5, with D possibly being TRBD1 (6 bases). This CDR3 has 15 amino acids. V lost 8 bases and J 2 bases, leaving 16 bases between the germline ends. Germline V lookup: CDR1 MNHEY, CDR2 SVGAGI. CDR3 in amino acids: CASLSGELGNQPQHF. The CDR3 DNA is TGTGCCAGCCTATCAGGGGAACTGGGCAATCAGCCCCAGCATTTT.

The J gene is TRBJ1-1, the V gene TRBV11-1; 8 nucleotides align to TRBD1. The CDR3 extends over 13 amino acids. The germline V gene has CDR1 SGHAT and CDR2 FQDESV (reference sequence). V lost 5 bases, J lost 3 bases, and 2 bases stayed unmatched. The CDR3 region is CASSATGDTEAFF. CDR3 nucleotide sequence: TGTGCCAGCAGCGCGACAGGGGACACTGAAGCTTTCTTT. Drawing the rest from reference TRBV11-1 and TRBJ1-1, the complete variable domain is EAEVAQSPRYKITEKSQAVAFWCDPISGHATLYWYRQILGQGPELLVQFQDESVVDDSQLPKDRFSAERLKGVDSTLKIQPAELGDSAMYLCASSATGDTEAFFGQGTRLTVV.

The chain combines TRBV19 with TRBJ1-1, with D possibly matching TRBD1 (5 bases). The CDR3 contains 13 residues. The germline V gene has CDR1 LNHDA and CDR2 SQIVND (reference sequence). The ends were cut back, 11 bases at V and 0 bases at J, with 13 bases in the middle. The CDR3 region has the DNA TGTGCCTCAGGGCCCTGGGTGAACACTGAAGCTTTCTTT. Amino acid sequence: CASGPWVNTEAFF.

The chain uses TRBV19 and TRBJ2-1; D is ambiguous. The CDR3 is 16 residues long. The germline V gene encodes CDR1 LNHDA and CDR2 SQIVND (reference sequence). The V gene lost 3 bases and the J gene lost 5 bases, with 17 bases spanning the gap. CDR3 loop: CASSILFSRIDNEQFF. The CDR3 DNA reads TGTGCCAGTAGTATTCTCTTTTCGAGGATTGACAATGAGCAGTTCTTC.

This chain connects TRBV9 to TRBJ1-6; 9 bases agree with TRBD1. The CDR3 covers 14 residues. The V gene's germline CDR1 is SGDLS and CDR2 YYNGEE. V dropped 4 bases and J dropped 7; count of bases not matched to a gene: 3. The CDR3 protein is CASSWDRENSPLHF. CDR3 bases: TGTGCCAGCAGCTGGGACAGGGAAAATTCACCCCTCCACTTT.

The V call is TRBV4-1, the J call TRBJ1-2; tentatively, D is TRBD1 (5 bases). This CDR3 region has 13 residues. Trimming stripped 0 bases from V and 4 bases from J, with 6 bases between. The germline CDR1 and CDR2 sequences are MGHRA and YSYEKL. This CDR3 is CASSQDGAYGYTF. The CDR3 coding sequence is TGCGCCAGCAGCCAAGATGGGGCCTATGGCTACACCTTC.

The V and J genes are TRBV3-1 (or the pseudogene TRBV3-2) and TRBJ1-1; D may be TRBD1 (5 bases). This CDR3 spans 14 amino acids. The V end lost 1 base, the J end lost 0 bases, and 6 bases lay between the germline ends. Germline V gene sequence: CDR1 LGHDT, CDR2 YNNKEL (reference sequence). Here the CDR3 DNA reads TGTGCCAGCAGCCAAGGGACATTGAACACTGAAGCTTTCTTT. Its protein is CASSQGTLNTEAFF.

The gene calls are TRBV30 and TRBJ1-5; weak D call: TRBD1 (6 bases). The ends were cut back, 2 bases at V and 7 bases at J, with 15 bases in the middle. CDR1 is GTSNPN, CDR2 SVGIG, per germline (reference sequence). The CDR3 is 14 residues long. CDR3: CAWSIRGGRQPQHF. The CDR3 nucleotides read TGTGCCTGGAGTATAAGAGGGGGTCGGCAGCCCCAGCATTTT.

The gene calls are TRBV20-1 and TRBJ2-7; 7 bases match TRBD2. There are 11 residues in the CDR3. Unmatched junction bases numbered 1, after V lost 5 bases and J lost 3 bases. The germline V gene has CDR1 DFQATT and CDR2 SNEGSKA (reference sequence). The chain's CDR3 is CSAGGVYEQYF. In DNA form, the CDR3 reads TGCAGTGCTGGGGGGGTCTACGAGCAGTACTTC.

The V gene is TRBV19, the J gene TRBJ1-4; D gene ambiguous. This CDR3 region has 16 residues. Between the trimmed V and J ends, which lost 0 bases and 7 bases, there was a span of 15 bases. Germline assignment: CDR1 LNHDA and CDR2 SQIVND (reference sequence). Written as DNA, the CDR3 is TGTGCCAGTAGTATAGATCGCGGGATGGGTGGTGAAAAACTGTTTTTT. Translating gives CASSIDRGMGGEKLFF.

The chain employs TRBV4-1 and TRBJ2-3; 11 bases map to TRBD2. V gave up 0 bases and J gave up 8 bases; unmatched junction bases: 10. CDR3 length equals 17 residues. Germline CDR1 reads MGHRA; CDR2 reads YSYEKL. The DNA of the CDR3 is TGCGCCAGCAGCCAAGATATAGCGGGGGGGCCACAGGGTACGCAGTATTTT. It encodes CASSQDIAGGPQGTQYF.

The chain is built from TRBV15 and TRBJ1-3; D gene ambiguous. Germline V gene lookup returns CDR1 LNHNV and CDR2 YYDKDF (reference sequence). This CDR3 region has 15 residues. V shed 2 bases and J shed 0 bases, with 8 bases lying between them. CDR3 sequence reads: CATSRRDISGNTIYF. The CDR3 region has the DNA TGTGCCACCAGCAGACGAGACATCTCTGGAAACACCATATATTTT.

CDR3 sequence (DNA): TGCGCCAGCAGCTTGGCCGCCGGGACAGGGATGGAAAAACTGTTTTTT. This encodes CASSLAAGTGMEKLFF. The rearrangement links TRBV5-1 to TRBJ1-4; 9 bases fit TRBD1. After removal of 0 bases from V and 8 bases from J, the junction contained 8 bases not matched to a gene. The CDR3 contains 16 residues. Per the germline V gene, CDR1 is SGHRS and CDR2 is YFSETQ.

The J gene is TRBJ1-1, the V gene TRBV2; a weak D match, TRBD1 (6 bases). The length of the CDR3 is 14 residues. Germline assignment: CDR1 SNHLY and CDR2 FYNNEI. The germline V and J ends were trimmed by 7 bases and 1 base, with 13 bases remaining between them. CDR3 sequence: CASTYQGQNTEAFF. In DNA, the CDR3 is TGTGCCAGCACCTATCAGGGACAGAACACTGAAGCTTTCTTT.

The chain recombines TRBV4-1 with TRBJ2-7; tentative D call: TRBD2 (6 bases). V was clipped by 1 base and J by 1 base, with 11 bases between them. Germline values: CDR1 MGHRA, CDR2 YSYEKL. The CDR3 totals 15 residues. DNA of the CDR3: TGCGCCAGCAGCCAAGGACCGGGGGTTTCCTACGAGCAGTACTTC. It encodes CASSQGPGVSYEQYF.

CDR3 protein: CAWTYPRHLNTEAFF. CDR3 DNA sequence: TGTGCCTGGACCTATCCCCGACATTTGAACACTGAAGCTTTCTTT. This chain links TRBV30 with TRBJ1-1; D gene ambiguous. V was clipped by 4 bases and J by 0 bases, with 15 bases between them. Germline CDR1 GTSNPN, CDR2 SVGIG (reference sequence). The CDR3 contains 15 residues.

The V call is TRBV2, the J call TRBJ2-7; TRBD2 aligns across 10 bases. Germline V CDR1 and CDR2: SNHLY, FYNNEI. The trim removed 11 bases at V and 7 bases at J, leaving 14 bases unmatched. The CDR3 runs to 14 residues. DNA for the CDR3: TGTGCCGGTCGGACTAGCGGACGCTACGTGGAGCAGTACTTC. Translation: CAGRTSGRYVEQYF.